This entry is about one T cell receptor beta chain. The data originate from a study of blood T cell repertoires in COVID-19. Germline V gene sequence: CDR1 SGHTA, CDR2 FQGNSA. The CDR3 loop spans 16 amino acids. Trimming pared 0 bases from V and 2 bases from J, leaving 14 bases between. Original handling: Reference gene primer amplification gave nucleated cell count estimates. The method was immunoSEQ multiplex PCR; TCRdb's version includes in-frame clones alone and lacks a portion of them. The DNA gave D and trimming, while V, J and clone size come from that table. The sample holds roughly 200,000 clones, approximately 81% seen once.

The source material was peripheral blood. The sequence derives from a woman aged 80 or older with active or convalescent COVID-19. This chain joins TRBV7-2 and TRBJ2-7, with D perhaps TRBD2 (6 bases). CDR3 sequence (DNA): TGTGCCAGCAGCTTAGCGGCCGGGGGAGCCGCCTACGAGCAGTACTTC. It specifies CASSLAAGGAAYEQYF. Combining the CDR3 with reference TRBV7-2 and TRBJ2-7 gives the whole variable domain GAGVSQSPSNKVTEKGKDVELRCDPISGHTALYWYRQSLGQGLEFLIYFQGNSAPDKSGLPSDRFSAERTGGSVSTLTIQRTQQEDSAVYLCASSLAAGGAAYEQYFGPGTRLTVT.